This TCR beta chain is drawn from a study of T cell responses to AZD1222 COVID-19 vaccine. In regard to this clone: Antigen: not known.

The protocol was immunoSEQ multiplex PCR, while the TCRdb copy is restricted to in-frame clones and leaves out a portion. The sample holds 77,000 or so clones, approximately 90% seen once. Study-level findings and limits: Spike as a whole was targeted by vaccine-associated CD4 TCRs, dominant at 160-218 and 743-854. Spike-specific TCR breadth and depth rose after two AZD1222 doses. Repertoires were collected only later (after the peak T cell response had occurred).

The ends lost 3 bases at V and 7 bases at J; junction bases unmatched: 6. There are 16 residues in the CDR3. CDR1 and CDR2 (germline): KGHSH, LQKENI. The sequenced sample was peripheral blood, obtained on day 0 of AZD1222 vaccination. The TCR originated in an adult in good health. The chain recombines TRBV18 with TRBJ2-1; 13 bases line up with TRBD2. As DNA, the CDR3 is TGTGCCAGCTCACCTACTAGCGGGAGGGCAGGTAATGAGCAGTTCTTC. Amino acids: CASSPTSGRAGNEQFF.